This TCR beta chain was found in a study of blood T cell repertoires in COVID-19. Seattle's cohort entered during active infection and was followed longitudinally. Measured with immunoSEQ multiplex PCR; TCRdb has only the in-frame clones, and not every one. The table lists 250,000 to 400,000 clones, roughly 90% of them singletons, with roughly 2.9% in the top ten. This clone was seen only a few times. This receptor was identified in a woman younger than 45 with COVID-19, enrolled during active disease. The sample taken for sequencing was peripheral blood.

The CDR3 bases are TGCGCCAGCAGCTTGGGGGACAACCGACCCTACGAGCAGTACTTC. Translation: CASSLGDNRPYEQYF. The chain has TRBV5-1 and TRBJ2-7; weak D call: TRBD1 (6 bases). The CDR3 has 15 residues. V was clipped by 0 bases and J by 2 bases, with 12 bases between them. Germline V CDR1 and CDR2: SGHRS, YFSETQ.